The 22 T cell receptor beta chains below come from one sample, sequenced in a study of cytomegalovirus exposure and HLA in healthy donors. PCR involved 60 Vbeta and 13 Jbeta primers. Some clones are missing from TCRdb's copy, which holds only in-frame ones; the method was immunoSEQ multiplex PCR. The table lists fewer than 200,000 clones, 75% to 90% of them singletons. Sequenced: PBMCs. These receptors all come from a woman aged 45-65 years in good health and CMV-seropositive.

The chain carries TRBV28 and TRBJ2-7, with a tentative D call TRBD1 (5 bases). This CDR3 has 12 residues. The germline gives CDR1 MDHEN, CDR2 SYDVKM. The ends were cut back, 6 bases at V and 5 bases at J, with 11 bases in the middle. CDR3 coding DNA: TGTGCCAGCAGGCCAGGGATCAACGAGCAGTACTTC. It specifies CASRPGINEQYF.

CDR3 in amino acids: CASRTTGTGQFF. The CDR3 DNA follows: TGTGCCAGCAGGACGACCGGGACAGGGCAGTTCTTC. The genes are TRBV27 and TRBJ2-1, with TRBD1 matching 8 bases. The ends lost 6 bases at V and 12 bases at J; junction bases unmatched: 7. The CDR3 is 12 amino acids. Per germline, CDR1 MNHEY and CDR2 SMNVEV (reference sequence).

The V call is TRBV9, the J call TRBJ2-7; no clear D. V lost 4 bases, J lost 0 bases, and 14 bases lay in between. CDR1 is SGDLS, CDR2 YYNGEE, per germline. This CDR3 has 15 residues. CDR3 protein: CASSPSWSLSYEQYF. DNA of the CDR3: TGTGCCAGCAGCCCCTCATGGAGTCTCTCCTACGAGCAGTACTTC.

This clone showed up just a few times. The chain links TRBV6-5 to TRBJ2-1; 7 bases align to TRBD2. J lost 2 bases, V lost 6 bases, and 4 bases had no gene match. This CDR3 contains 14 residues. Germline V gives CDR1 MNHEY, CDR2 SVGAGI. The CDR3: CASRTTSAYNEQFF. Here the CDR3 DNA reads TGTGCCAGCAGGACCACTAGCGCCTACAATGAGCAGTTCTTC.

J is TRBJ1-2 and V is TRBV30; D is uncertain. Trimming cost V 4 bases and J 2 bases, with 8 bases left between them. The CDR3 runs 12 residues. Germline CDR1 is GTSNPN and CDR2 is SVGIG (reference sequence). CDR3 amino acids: CAWNIVNYGYTF. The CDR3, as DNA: TGTGCCTGGAATATCGTAAACTATGGCTACACCTTC. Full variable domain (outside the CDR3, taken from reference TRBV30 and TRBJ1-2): SQTIHQWPATLVQPVGSPLSLECTVEGTSNPNLYWYRQAAGRGLQLLFYSVGIGQISSEVPQNLSASRPQDRQFILSSKKLLLSDSGFYLCAWNIVNYGYTFGSGTRLTVV.

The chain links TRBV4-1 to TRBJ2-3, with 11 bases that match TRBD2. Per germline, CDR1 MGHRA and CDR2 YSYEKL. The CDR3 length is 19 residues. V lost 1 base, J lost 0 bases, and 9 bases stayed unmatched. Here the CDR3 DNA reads TGCGCCAGCAGCCAAGCATGGACTAGCGGGTCCCCAAGCACAGATACGCAGTATTTT. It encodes CASSQAWTSGSPSTDTQYF.

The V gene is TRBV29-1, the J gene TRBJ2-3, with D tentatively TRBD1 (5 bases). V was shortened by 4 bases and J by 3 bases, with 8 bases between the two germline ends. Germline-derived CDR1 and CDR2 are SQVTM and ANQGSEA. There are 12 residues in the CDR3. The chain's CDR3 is CSVGAGTDTQYF. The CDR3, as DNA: TGCAGCGTTGGGGCAGGGACAGATACGCAGTATTTT.

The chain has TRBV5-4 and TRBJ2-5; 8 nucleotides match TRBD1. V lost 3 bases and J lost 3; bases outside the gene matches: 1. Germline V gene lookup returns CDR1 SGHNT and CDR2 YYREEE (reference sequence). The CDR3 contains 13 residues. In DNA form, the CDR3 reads TGTGCCAGCAGCTACAGGGGGGAAGAGACCCAGTACTTC. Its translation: CASSYRGEETQYF.

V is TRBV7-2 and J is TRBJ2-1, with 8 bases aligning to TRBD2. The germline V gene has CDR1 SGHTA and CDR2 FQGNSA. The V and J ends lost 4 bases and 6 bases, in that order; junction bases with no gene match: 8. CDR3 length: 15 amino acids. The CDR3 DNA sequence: TGTGCCAGCAGCTCCGGGACTAGACCCCTCAATGAGCAGTTCTTC. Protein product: CASSSGTRPLNEQFF.

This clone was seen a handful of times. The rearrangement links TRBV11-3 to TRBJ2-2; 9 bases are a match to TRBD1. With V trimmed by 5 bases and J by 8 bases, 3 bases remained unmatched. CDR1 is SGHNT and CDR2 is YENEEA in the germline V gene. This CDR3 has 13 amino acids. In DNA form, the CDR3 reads TGTGCCAGCAGCAGGACAGGGGTGGGGGAGCTGTTTTTT. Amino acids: CASSRTGVGELFF.

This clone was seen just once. The CDR3 is CASKPGQGNSPLHF. CDR3 nucleotide sequence: TGTGCCAGCAAGCCGGGACAGGGGAATTCACCCCTCCACTTT. This chain joins TRBV27 and TRBJ1-6; TRBD1 aligns across 10 bases. The germline V gene has CDR1 MNHEY and CDR2 SMNVEV (reference sequence). There are 14 residues in the CDR3. The junction had 4 bases not matched to a gene; V was cut back by 7 bases and J by 7 bases.

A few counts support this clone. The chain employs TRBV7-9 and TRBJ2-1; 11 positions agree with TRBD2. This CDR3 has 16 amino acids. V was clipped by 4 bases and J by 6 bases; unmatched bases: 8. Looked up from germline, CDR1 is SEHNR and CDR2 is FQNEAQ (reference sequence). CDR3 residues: CASSSEPGLAVNEQFF. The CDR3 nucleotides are TGTGCCAGCAGCTCGGAACCGGGACTAGCGGTCAATGAGCAGTTCTTC.

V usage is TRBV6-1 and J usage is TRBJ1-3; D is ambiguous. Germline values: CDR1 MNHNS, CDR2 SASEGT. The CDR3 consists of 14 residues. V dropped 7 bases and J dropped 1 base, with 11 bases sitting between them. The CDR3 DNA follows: TGTGCCAGCATCGGGTCCTTTTCTGGAAACACCATATATTTT. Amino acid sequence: CASIGSFSGNTIYF.

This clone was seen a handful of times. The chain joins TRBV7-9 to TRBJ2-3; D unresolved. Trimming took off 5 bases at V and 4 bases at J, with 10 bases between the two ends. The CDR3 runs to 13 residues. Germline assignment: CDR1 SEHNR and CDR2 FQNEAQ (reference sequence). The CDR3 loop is CASSPLPADTQYF. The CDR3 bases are TGTGCCAGCAGCCCACTTCCCGCAGATACGCAGTATTTT. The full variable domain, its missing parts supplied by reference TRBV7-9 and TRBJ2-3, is DTGVSQNPRHKITKRGQNVTFRCDPISEHNRLYWYRQTLGQGPEFLTYFQNEAQLEKSRLLSDRFSAERPKGSFSTLEIQRTEQGDSAMYLCASSPLPADTQYFGPGTRLTVL.

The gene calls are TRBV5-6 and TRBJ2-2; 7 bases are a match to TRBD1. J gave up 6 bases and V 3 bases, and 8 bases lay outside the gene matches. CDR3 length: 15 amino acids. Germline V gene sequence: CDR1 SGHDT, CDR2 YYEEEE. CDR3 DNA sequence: TGTGCCAGCAGCTGGGGCCCCACAGGGGCCGGGGAGCTGTTTTTT. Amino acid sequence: CASSWGPTGAGELFF. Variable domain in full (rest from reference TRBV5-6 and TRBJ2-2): DAGVTQSPTHLIKTRGQQVTLRCSPKSGHDTVSWYQQALGQGPQFIFQYYEEEERQRGNFPDRFSGHQFPNYSSELNVNALLLGDSALYLCASSWGPTGAGELFFGEGSRLTVL.

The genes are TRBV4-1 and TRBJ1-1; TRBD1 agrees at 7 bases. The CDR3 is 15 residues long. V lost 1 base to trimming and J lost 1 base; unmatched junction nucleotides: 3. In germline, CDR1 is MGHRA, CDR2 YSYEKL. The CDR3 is CASSQAWDRNTEAFF. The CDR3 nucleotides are TGCGCCAGCAGCCAAGCGTGGGACAGGAACACTGAAGCTTTCTTT.

CDR3 nucleotides: TGTGCCAGCACTCAAAGAGTGAACACTGAAGCTTTCTTT. It is translated as CASTQRVNTEAFF. The chain uses TRBV7-9 and TRBJ1-1; D gene ambiguous. Germline V gene lookup returns CDR1 SEHNR and CDR2 FQNEAQ (reference sequence). V was shortened by 7 bases and J by 0 bases, with 9 bases between the two germline ends. The CDR3 spans 13 residues.

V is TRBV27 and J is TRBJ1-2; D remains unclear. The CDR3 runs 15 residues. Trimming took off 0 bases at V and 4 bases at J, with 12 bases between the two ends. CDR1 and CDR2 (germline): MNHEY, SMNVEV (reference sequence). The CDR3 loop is CASSLSRVRGYGYTF. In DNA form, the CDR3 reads TGTGCCAGCAGTTTATCCCGGGTACGGGGCTATGGCTACACCTTC.

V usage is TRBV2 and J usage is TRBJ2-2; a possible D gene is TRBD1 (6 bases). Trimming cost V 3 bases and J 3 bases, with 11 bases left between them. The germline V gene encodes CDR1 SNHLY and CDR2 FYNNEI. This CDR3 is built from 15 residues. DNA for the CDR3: TGTGCCAGCAGTGACAGGGGTGCGCACACCGGGGAGCTGTTTTTT. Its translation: CASSDRGAHTGELFF.

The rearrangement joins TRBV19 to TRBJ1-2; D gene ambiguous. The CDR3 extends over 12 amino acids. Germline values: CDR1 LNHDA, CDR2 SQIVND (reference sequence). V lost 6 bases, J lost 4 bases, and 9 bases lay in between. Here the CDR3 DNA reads TGTGCCAGTAGGGGAGAAACCTATGGCTACACCTTC. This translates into CASRGETYGYTF. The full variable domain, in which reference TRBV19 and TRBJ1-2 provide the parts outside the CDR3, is DGGITQSPKYLFRKEGQNVTLSCEQNLNHDAMYWYRQDPGQGLRLIYYSQIVNDFQKGDIAEGYSVSREKKESFPLTVTSAQKNPTAFYLCASRGETYGYTFGSGTRLTVV.

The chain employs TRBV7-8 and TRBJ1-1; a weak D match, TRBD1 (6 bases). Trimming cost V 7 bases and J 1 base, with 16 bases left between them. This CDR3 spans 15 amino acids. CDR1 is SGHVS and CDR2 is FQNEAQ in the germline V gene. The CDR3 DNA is TGTGCCAGCAAGGGTGGAACAGGGAGGAACACTGAAGCTTTCTTT. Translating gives CASKGGTGRNTEAFF.

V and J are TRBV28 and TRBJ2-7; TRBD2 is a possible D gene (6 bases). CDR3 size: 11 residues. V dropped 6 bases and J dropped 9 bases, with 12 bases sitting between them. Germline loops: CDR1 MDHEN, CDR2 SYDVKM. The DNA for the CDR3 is TGTGCCAGCAGAGCAGGGAGGTGGCAGTACTTC. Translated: CASRAGRWQYF.